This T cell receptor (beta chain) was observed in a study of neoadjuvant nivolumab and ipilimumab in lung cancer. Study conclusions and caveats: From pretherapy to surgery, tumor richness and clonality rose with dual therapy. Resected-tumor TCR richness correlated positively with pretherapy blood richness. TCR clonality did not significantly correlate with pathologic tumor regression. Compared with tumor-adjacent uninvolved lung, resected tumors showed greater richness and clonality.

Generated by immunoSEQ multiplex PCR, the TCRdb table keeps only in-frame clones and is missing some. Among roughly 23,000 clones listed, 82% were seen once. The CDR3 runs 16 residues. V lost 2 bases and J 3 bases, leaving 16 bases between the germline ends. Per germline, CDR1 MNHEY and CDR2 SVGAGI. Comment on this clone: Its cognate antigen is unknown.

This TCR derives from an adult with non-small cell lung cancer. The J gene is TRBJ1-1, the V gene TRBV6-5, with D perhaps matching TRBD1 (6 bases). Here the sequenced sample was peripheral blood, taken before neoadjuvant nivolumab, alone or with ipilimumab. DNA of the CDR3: TGTGCCAGCAGTTACCCGTCACAGGGTGGGGACACTGAAGCTTTCTTT. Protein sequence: CASSYPSQGGDTEAFF.